This entry describes one T cell receptor (beta chain). Profiling relied on immunoSEQ multiplex PCR, and the TCRdb table lists in-frame clones only, not all of them. The sample yields tens of thousands of clones, 90% to 95% seen once. The data derive from a study of T cell changes during pregnancy in multiple sclerosis. From germline, CDR1 is LGHNA and CDR2 YNFKEQ. The CDR3 consists of 15 residues. V was pared by 0 bases and J by 7 bases, with 9 bases of the junction left unmatched. The clonotype was recovered from a female donor with multiple sclerosis, enrolled in a pregnancy study. Sequences were derived from CD4+ T cells from peripheral blood mononuclear cells, sampled in the first trimester of pregnancy. This chain joins TRBV4-2 and TRBJ2-7; 7 nucleotides line up with TRBD2. The CDR3 loop reads CASSQDLSGAGEQYF. In nucleotides, the CDR3 is TGTGCCAGCAGCCAAGACCTGAGCGGGGCGGGTGAGCAGTACTTC.